The 5 T cell receptor beta chains below all came from one sample that was sequenced in a study of beta chain features in type 1 diabetes. cDNA synthesis used the whole RNA isolate, giving expressed TCRB sequences. This table comes from immunoSEQ multiplex PCR, and its TCRdb copy is limited to in-frame clones, with some not included. The sample consists of 900,000 or so clones, roughly 16% of them appearing once. Specimen: naive CD4+ T cells from blood. These receptors were taken from a woman younger than 30 in good health.

The chain joins TRBV5-1 to TRBJ1-1; no clear D. Germline CDR1 SGHRS, CDR2 YFSETQ. V dropped 5 bases and J dropped 2 bases, with 10 bases sitting between them. This CDR3 region has 13 residues. Written as DNA, the CDR3 is TGCGCCAGCAGGTCCTCCACAAACACTGAAGCTTTCTTT. Translation gives CASRSSTNTEAFF. Full variable domain (rest looked up from reference TRBV5-1 and TRBJ1-1): KAGVTQTPRYLIKTRGQQVTLSCSPISGHRSVSWYQQTPGQGLQFLFEYFSETQRNKGNFPGRFSGRQFSNSRSEMNVSTLELGDSALYLCASRSSTNTEAFFGQGTRLTVV.

This chain connects TRBV9 to TRBJ2-1, with 7 positions matching TRBD1. The CDR3 spans 15 residues. Germline V gives CDR1 SGDLS, CDR2 YYNGEE. J lost 6 bases, V lost 3 bases, and 9 bases had no gene match. This chain's CDR3 is CASSGDRRVGNEQFF. In DNA, the CDR3 is TGTGCCAGCAGCGGGGACAGAAGAGTCGGCAATGAGCAGTTCTTC.

This clone appeared a few times. The chain carries TRBV5-1 and TRBJ1-1; no firm D call. The CDR3 extends over 13 amino acids. V lost 0 bases, J lost 5 bases, and 8 bases lay in between. Germline-derived CDR1 and CDR2 are SGHRS and YFSETQ. In nucleotides, the CDR3 is TGCGCCAGCAGCTTGGTTTCTCGAACTGAAGCTTTCTTT. It codes for CASSLVSRTEAFF.

The chain employs TRBV6-6 and TRBJ2-2; D call uncertain. CDR3 length equals 11 residues. CDR1 MNHNY and CDR2 SVGAGI come from the germline V gene (reference sequence). Between the trimmed V and J ends, which lost 4 bases and 5 bases, there was a span of 2 bases. This CDR3 reads CASSSTGELFF. The DNA of the CDR3 is TGTGCCAGCAGTTCGACCGGGGAGCTGTTTTTT.

This clone has only a few counts. The chain combines TRBV7-2 with TRBJ2-1, with D possibly matching TRBD1 (5 bases). V was pared by 2 bases and J by 10 bases, with 12 bases between. The germline gives CDR1 SGHTA, CDR2 FQGNSA. CDR3 length equals 13 residues. The CDR3, as DNA: TGTGCCAGCAGCTTACTAAGGGCAGGGGAGCAGTTCTTC. Translated: CASSLLRAGEQFF.